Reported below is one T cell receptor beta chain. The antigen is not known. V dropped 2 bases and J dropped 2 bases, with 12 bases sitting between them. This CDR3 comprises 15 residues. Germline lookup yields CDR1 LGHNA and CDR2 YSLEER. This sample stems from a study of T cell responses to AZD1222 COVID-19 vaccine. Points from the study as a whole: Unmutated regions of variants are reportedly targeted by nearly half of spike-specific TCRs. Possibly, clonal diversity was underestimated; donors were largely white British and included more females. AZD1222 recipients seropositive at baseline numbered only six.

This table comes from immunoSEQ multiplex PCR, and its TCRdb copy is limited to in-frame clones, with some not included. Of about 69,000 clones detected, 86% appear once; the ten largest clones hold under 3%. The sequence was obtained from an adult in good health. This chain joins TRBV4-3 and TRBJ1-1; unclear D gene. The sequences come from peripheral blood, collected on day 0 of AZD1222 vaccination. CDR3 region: CASSQKPGSNTEAFF. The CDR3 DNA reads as TGCGCCAGCAGCCAAAAGCCCGGGTCTAACACTGAAGCTTTCTTT.